Described below is a single TCR beta chain sequence and its context. The antigen remains undetermined. This entry comes from a study of cytomegalovirus exposure and HLA in healthy donors. The PCR had 60 Vbeta and 13 Jbeta primers. TCRdb keeps only in-frame clones here, not all; method: immunoSEQ multiplex PCR. The data hold about 94,000 clones, with about 62% observed a single time. Study-level findings and limits: Association with HLA alleles at 0.05 false discovery rate was found for roughly 17,000 TCR beta sequences in a later analysis. Reports credit the classifier with highly specific, highly sensitive diagnosis of cytomegalovirus status. About 87% or about 30% of the time was how often most TCR beta V segments were productive, according to an earlier analysis. Among the most significant clusters, several appeared linked to common viral pathogens in a later analysis.

The sequencing sample was made of PBMCs. This sequence originates from a man aged 25-40 years in good health and CMV-seronegative.

The CDR3 DNA reads TGCGCCAGCAGTCCTGAGGTGGTATCCAATGAGCAGTTCTTC. This translates into CASSPEVVSNEQFF. This chain connects TRBV4-1 to TRBJ2-1; D unclear. The germline V and J ends were trimmed by 6 bases and 6 bases, with 15 bases remaining between them. Germline V gene lookup returns CDR1 MGHRA and CDR2 YSYEKL. The CDR3 spans 14 residues.